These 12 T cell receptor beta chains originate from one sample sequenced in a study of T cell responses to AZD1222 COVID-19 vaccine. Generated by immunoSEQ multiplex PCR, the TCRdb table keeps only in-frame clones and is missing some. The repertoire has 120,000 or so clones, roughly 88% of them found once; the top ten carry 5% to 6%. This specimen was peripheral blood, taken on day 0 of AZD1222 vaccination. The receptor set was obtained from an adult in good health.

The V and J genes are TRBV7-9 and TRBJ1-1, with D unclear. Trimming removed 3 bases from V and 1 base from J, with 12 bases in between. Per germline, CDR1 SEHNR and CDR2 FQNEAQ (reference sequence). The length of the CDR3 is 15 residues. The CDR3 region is CASSLSAAANTEAFF. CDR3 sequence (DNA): TGTGCCAGCAGCTTGTCTGCGGCTGCGAACACTGAAGCTTTCTTT.

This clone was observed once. The CDR3 spells CASSLPPPGSGSYTDTQYF. The CDR3 DNA reads TGTGCCAGCAGCTTACCCCCCCCAGGGTCTGGCAGTTACACAGATACGCAGTATTTT. The V gene is TRBV7-6, the J gene TRBJ2-3; maybe TRBD1 (5 bases). V dropped 2 bases and J dropped 2 bases, with 23 bases sitting between them. The CDR3 runs 19 residues. In germline, CDR1 is SGHVS, CDR2 FNYEAQ.

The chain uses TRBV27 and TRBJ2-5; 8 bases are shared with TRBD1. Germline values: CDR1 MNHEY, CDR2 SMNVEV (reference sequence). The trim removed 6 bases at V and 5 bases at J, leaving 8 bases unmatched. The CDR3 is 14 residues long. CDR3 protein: CASSRTGLAETQYF. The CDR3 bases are TGTGCCAGCAGCAGGACAGGGCTGGCGGAGACCCAGTACTTC.

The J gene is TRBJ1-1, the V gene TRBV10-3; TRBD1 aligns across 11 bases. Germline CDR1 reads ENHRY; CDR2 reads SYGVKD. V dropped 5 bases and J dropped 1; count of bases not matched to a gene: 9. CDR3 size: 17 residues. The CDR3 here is CAISPGRTGGENTEAFF. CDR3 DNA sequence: TGTGCCATCAGTCCAGGTAGGACAGGGGGCGAGAACACTGAAGCTTTCTTT.

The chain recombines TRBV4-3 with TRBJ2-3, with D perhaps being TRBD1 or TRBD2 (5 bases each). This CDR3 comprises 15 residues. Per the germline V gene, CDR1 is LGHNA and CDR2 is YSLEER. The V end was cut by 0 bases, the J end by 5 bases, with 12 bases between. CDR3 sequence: CASSQDPGTIDTQYF. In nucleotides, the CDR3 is TGCGCCAGCAGCCAAGACCCCGGGACGATAGATACGCAGTATTTT.

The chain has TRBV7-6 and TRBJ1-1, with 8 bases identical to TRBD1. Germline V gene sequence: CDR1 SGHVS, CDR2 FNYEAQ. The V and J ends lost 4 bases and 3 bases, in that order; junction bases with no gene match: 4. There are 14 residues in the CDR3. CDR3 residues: CASSSRGRDTEAFF. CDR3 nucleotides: TGTGCCAGCAGCTCCAGGGGGCGGGACACTGAAGCTTTCTTT.

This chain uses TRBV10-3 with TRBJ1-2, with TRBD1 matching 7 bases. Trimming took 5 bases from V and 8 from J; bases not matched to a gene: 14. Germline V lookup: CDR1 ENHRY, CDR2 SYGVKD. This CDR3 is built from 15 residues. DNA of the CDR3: TGTGCCATCAGTTCCAGACAGGGTTCAAGTAGCGGCTACACCTTC. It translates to CAISSRQGSSSGYTF.

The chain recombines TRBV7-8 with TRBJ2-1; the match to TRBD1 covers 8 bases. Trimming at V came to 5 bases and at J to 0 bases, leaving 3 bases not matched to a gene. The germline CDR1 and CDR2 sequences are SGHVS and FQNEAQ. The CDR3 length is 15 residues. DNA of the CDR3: TGTGCCAGCAGCACAGGACAGGGCTCCTACAATGAGCAGTTCTTC. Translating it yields CASSTGQGSYNEQFF.

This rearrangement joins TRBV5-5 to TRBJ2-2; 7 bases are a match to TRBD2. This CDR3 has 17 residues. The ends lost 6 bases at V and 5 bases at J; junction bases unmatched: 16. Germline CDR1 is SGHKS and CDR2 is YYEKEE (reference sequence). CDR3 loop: CASTNRGGRIRTGELFF. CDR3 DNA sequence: TGTGCCAGCACCAACCGGGGCGGGAGAATTAGGACCGGGGAGCTGTTTTTT.

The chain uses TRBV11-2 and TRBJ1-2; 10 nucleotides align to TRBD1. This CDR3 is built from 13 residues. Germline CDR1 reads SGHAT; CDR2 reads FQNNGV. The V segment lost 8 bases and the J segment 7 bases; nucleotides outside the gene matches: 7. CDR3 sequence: CASSGQGVGGYTF. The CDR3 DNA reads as TGTGCCAGCTCCGGACAGGGGGTTGGTGGCTACACCTTC.

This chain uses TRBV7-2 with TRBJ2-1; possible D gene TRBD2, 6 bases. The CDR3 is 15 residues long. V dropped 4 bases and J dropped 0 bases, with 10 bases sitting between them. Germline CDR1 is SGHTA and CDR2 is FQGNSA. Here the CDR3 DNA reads TGTGCCAGCAGCTCCCAAGCGGGCTCCTACAATGAGCAGTTCTTC. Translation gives CASSSQAGSYNEQFF.

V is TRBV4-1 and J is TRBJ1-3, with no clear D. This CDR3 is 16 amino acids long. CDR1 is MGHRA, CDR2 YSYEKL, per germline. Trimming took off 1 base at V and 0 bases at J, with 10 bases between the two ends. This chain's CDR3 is CASSQGGGNSGNTIYF. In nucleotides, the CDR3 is TGCGCCAGCAGCCAAGGGGGAGGGAACTCTGGAAACACCATATATTTT.